These 4 T cell receptor beta chains came from one sample sequenced in a study of cytomegalovirus exposure and HLA in healthy donors. The PCR contained 60 Vbeta and 13 Jbeta primers. TCRdb keeps only in-frame clones here, not all; method: immunoSEQ multiplex PCR. The sample shows 120,000 to 150,000 clones, 73% of them seen only once. Specimen: PBMCs. The receptors here all came from a human donor in good health.

The chain uses TRBV6-5 and TRBJ1-6; perhaps TRBD1 as D (5 bases). Germline values: CDR1 MNHEY, CDR2 SVGAGI. Trimming shortened V by 6 bases and J by 7 bases, and 10 bases separated the two germline ends. The CDR3 is made up of 13 amino acids. The CDR3 DNA reads as TGTGCCAGCAGGCAGGGTCTAAATTCACCCCTCCACTTT. Protein: CASRQGLNSPLHF.

J is TRBJ1-4 and V is TRBV6-1; D is possibly TRBD1 (5 bases). This CDR3 is 16 amino acids long. Germline V CDR1 and CDR2: MNHNS, SASEGT. V gave up 0 bases and J gave up 7 bases, with 15 bases separating them. CDR3 nucleotides: TGTGCCAGCAGTGAAGCGGGTGGGGGGGGTAGTGAAAAACTGTTTTTT. Translating gives CASSEAGGGGSEKLFF.

This chain uses TRBV6-6 with TRBJ1-1; tentative D call: TRBD1 (6 bases). Deletions cut 2 bases from V and 0 bases from J, with 7 bases between. This CDR3 spans 14 amino acids. The germline gives CDR1 MNHNY, CDR2 SVGAGI (reference sequence). The CDR3 nucleotides read TGTGCCAGCAGTTACGGGGACATGAACACTGAAGCTTTCTTT. Amino acids: CASSYGDMNTEAFF.

This clone has a handful of counts. This chain joins TRBV2 and TRBJ1-2, with 7 bases lining up with TRBD1. Germline assignment: CDR1 SNHLY and CDR2 FYNNEI. The CDR3 runs 15 residues. With V trimmed by 2 bases and J by 4 bases, 7 bases remained unmatched. This chain's CDR3 is CASSETGVGSYGYTF. DNA for the CDR3: TGTGCCAGCAGTGAAACAGGGGTGGGGAGCTATGGCTACACCTTC.